This T cell receptor (beta chain) was recorded in a study of blood T cell repertoires in COVID-19. Participants were aged about 18 to 89 years from about two dozen US areas. Original handling: Quantification of nucleated cells was approximated via reference gene primer amplification. Libraries were prepared by immunoSEQ multiplex PCR; TCRdb keeps only in-frame clonotypes and omits some of them. The DNA was the basis for D and trimming; V, J and clone size are from that table. The sample lists 200,000 to 250,000 clones, almost 85% occurring once. With 1 base removed from V and 1 base from J, the gap between germline ends came to 13 bases. Per germline, CDR1 LGHDT and CDR2 YNNKEL (reference sequence). The CDR3 length is 16 residues.

J is TRBJ1-1 and V is TRBV3-1 (or the pseudogene TRBV3-2), with D tentatively TRBD1 (5 bases). The source material was PBMCs or T cells enriched from blood (not recorded which). The sequence came from a woman aged 50 to 60 with acute COVID-19. CDR3 DNA sequence: TGTGCCAGCAGCCAAGTCCCTCAGGGATGGAACACTGAAGCTTTCTTT. Encoded protein: CASSQVPQGWNTEAFF.